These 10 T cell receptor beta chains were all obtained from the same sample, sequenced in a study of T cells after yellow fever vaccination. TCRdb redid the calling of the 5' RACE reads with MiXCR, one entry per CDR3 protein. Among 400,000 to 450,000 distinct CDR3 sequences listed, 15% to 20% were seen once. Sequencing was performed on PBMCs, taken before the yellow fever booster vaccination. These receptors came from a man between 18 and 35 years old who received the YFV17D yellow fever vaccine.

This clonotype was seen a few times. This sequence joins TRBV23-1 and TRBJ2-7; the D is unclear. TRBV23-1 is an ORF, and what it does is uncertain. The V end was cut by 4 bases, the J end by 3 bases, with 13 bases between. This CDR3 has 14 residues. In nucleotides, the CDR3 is TGCGCCAGCAGTCGGCAAGTGGCTTTCTACGAGCAGTACGTC. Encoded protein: CASSRQVAFYEQYV.

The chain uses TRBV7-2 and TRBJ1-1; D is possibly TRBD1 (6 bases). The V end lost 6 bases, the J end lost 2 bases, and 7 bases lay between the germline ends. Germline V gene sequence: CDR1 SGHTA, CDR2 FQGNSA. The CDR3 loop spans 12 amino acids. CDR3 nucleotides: TGTGCCAGCAGGGACAGCAACACTGAAGCTTTCTTT. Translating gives CASRDSNTEAFF.

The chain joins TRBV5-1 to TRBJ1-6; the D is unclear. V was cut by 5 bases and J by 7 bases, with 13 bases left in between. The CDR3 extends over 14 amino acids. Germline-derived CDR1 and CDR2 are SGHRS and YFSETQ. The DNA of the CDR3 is TGCGCCAGCAGTAGACGAACCGGGAATTCACCCCTCCACTTT. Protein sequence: CASSRRTGNSPLHF. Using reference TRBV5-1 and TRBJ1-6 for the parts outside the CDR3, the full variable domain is KAGVTQTPRYLIKTRGQQVTLSCSPISGHRSVSWYQQTPGQGLQFLFEYFSETQRNKGNFPGRFSGRQFSNSRSEMNVSTLELGDSALYLCASSRRTGNSPLHFGNGTRLTVT.

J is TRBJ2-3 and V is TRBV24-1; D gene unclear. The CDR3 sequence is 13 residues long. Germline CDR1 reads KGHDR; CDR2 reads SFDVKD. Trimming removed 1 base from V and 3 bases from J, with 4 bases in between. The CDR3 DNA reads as TGTGCCACCAGTGATTTCGGGACAGATACGCAGTATTTT. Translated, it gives CATSDFGTDTQYF.

The CDR3 sequence: CASSSQGRGYTF. For the CDR3, the DNA is TGTGCCAGCAGTTCCCAGGGGAGGGGCTACACCTTC. The V call is TRBV2, the J call TRBJ1-2; tentatively, D is TRBD1 (6 bases). This CDR3 has 12 amino acids. The germline V gene has CDR1 SNHLY and CDR2 FYNNEI. Trimming left V 5 bases short and J 8 bases short, with 12 bases between.

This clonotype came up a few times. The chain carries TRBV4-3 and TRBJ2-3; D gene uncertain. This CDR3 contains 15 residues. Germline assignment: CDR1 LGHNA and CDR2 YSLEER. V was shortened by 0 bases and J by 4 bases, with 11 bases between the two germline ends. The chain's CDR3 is CASSQDSKGSDTQYF. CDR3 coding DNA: TGCGCCAGCAGCCAAGATAGCAAGGGCTCAGATACGCAGTATTTT.

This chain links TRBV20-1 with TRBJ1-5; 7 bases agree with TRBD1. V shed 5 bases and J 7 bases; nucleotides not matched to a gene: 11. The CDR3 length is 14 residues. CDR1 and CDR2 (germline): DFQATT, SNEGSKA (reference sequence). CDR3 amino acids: CSALDRVVGQPQHF. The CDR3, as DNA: TGCAGTGCTCTAGACAGGGTGGTCGGCCAGCCCCAGCATTTT.

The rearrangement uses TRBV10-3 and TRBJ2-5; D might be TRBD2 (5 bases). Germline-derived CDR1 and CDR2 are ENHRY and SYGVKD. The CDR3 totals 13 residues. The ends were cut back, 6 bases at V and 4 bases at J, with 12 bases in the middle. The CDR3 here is CAIRSEVRETQYF. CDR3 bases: TGTGCCATCAGGTCGGAGGTACGAGAGACCCAGTACTTC.

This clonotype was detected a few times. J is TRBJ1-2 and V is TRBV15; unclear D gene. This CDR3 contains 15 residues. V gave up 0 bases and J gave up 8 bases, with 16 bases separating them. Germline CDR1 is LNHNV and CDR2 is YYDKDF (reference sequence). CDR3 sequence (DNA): TGTGCCACCAGCAGAGATCGCACAGAAGTCTTCGGCTACACCTTC. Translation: CATSRDRTEVFGYTF. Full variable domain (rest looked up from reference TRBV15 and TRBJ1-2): DAMVIQNPRYQVTQFGKPVTLSCSQTLNHNVMYWYQQKSSQAPKLLFHYYDKDFNNEADTPDNFQSRRPNTSFCFLDIRSPGLGDTAMYLCATSRDRTEVFGYTFGSGTRLTVV.

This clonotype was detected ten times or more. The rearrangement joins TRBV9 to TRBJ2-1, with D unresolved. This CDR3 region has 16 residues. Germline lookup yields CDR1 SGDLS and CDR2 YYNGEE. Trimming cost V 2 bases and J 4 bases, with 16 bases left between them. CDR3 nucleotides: TGTGCCAGCAGCGTTGGTATCGGCAGCTATTACAATGAGCAGTTCTTC. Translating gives CASSVGIGSYYNEQFF. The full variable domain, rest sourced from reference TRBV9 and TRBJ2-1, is DSGVTQTPKHLITATGQRVTLRCSPRSGDLSVYWYQQSLDQGLQFLIQYYNGEERAKGNILERFSAQQFPDLHSELNLSSLELGDSALYFCASSVGIGSYYNEQFFGPGTRLTVL.